This T cell receptor (beta chain) was identified in a study of blood T cell repertoires in COVID-19. Study in general: Spain, Italy and the United States supplied samples that represented acute and convalescent COVID-19. PBMCs, B-cell-depleted T cells, or T cells were the source of the cDNA or gDNA that made up the material.

Germline V lookup: CDR1 KGHDR, CDR2 SFDVKD. The V gene end was trimmed by 8 bases and the J gene end by 7 bases; junction bases not matched to a gene: 2. The CDR3 has 13 residues. In the original workflow: Using reference gene primer amplification, nucleated cell counts were estimated. Assay used: immunoSEQ multiplex PCR; TCRdb lists only in-frame clones, some missing. V, J and clone size derive from that table, while D and trimming were established from the DNA sequence. The sample shows approximately 300,000 clones, 90% of them seen only once. This clonotype originated in a woman aged 40 to 49 with acute or convalescent COVID-19. The specimen was peripheral blood. The V gene is TRBV24-1, the J gene TRBJ2-1; 12 nucleotides match TRBD2. The CDR3 protein is CATTSGGANEQFF. The CDR3 nucleotides are TGTGCCACCACTAGCGGGGGGGCGAATGAGCAGTTCTTC.